This is a list of T cell receptor beta chains from one sample in a study of cytomegalovirus exposure and HLA in healthy donors. This table comes from immunoSEQ multiplex PCR, and its TCRdb copy is limited to in-frame clones, with some not included. The sample contains 75,000 to 90,000 clones, around 10% of which appear only once. Sequencing used PBMCs. Receptor source: a man between 60 and 75 years old in good health and CMV-seropositive. Each CDR3 is given with its conserved first and last residue. Each record gives: J gene, clone size, D gene, V gene, CDR3 protein, CDR3 DNA. D genes are given only for firm matches. The listing skips clone size in some rows; elsewhere it reads once, few, many or a size class.

J gene: TRBJ2-7
clone size: few
D gene: TRBD1
V gene: TRBV5-6
CDR3 protein: CASSFGTGGHEQYF
CDR3 DNA: TGTGCCAGCAGCTTTGGGACAGGGGGCCACGAGCAGTACTTC

J gene: TRBJ1-5
clone size: NA
D gene: NA
V gene: TRBV9
CDR3 protein: CASAVSGGITRNQPQHF
CDR3 DNA: TGTGCCAGCGCAGTCAGCGGGGGGATTACAAGGAATCAGCCCCAGCATTTT

J gene: TRBJ1-1
clone size: NA
D gene: NA
V gene: TRBV6-5
CDR3 protein: CASRGHQGTEAFF
CDR3 DNA: TGTGCCAGCAGGGGACACCAGGGGACTGAAGCTTTCTTT

J gene: TRBJ1-1
clone size: NA
D gene: NA
V gene: TRBV5-1
CDR3 protein: CASSPGQSNTEAFF
CDR3 DNA: TGCGCCAGCAGCCCCGGACAGTCGAACACTGAAGCTTTCTTT

J gene: TRBJ2-1
clone size: NA
D gene: NA
V gene: TRBV2
CDR3 protein: CASMKGRGSSSYNEQFF
CDR3 DNA: TGTGCCAGCATGAAGGGTCGGGGATCCAGCTCCTACAATGAGCAGTTCTTC

J gene: TRBJ2-1
clone size: NA
D gene: NA
V gene: TRBV19
CDR3 protein: CASSPQGYNEQFF
CDR3 DNA: TGTGCCAGTAGCCCCCAGGGGTACAATGAGCAGTTCTTC

J gene: TRBJ2-4
clone size: few
D gene: TRBD2
V gene: TRBV19
CDR3 protein: CASSPGGGKNIQYF
CDR3 DNA: TGTGCCAGCAGCCCAGGCGGGGGCAAAAACATTCAGTACTTC

J gene: TRBJ2-3
clone size: few
D gene: NA
V gene: TRBV6-1
CDR3 protein: CASTQRSSTDTQYF
CDR3 DNA: TGTGCCAGCACCCAGCGTTCGAGCACAGATACGCAGTATTTT

J gene: TRBJ1-2
clone size: few
D gene: NA
V gene: TRBV18
CDR3 protein: CASSPGQSGYTF
CDR3 DNA: TGTGCCAGCTCACCTGGACAAAGTGGCTACACCTTC

J gene: TRBJ1-1
clone size: few
D gene: TRBD1
V gene: TRBV6-4
CDR3 protein: CASSGTGAAEDFF
CDR3 DNA: TGTGCCAGCAGCGGGACAGGGGCTGCGGAAGATTTTTTT

J gene: TRBJ1-1
clone size: NA
D gene: TRBD1
V gene: TRBV18
CDR3 protein: CASSPNFNRGTEAFF
CDR3 DNA: TGTGCCAGCTCACCAAACTTTAACAGGGGAACTGAAGCTTTCTTT

J gene: TRBJ1-4
clone size: NA
D gene: NA
V gene: TRBV6-5
CDR3 protein: CASSYRSVNEKLFF
CDR3 DNA: TGTGCCAGCAGTTACCGCAGCGTTAATGAAAAACTGTTTTTT

J gene: TRBJ1-1
clone size: NA
D gene: NA
V gene: TRBV4-1
CDR3 protein: CASSQRRGWSTEAFF
CDR3 DNA: TGCGCCAGCAGCCAACGCAGGGGTTGGAGCACTGAAGCTTTCTTT

J gene: TRBJ1-2
clone size: NA
D gene: TRBD1
V gene: TRBV7-9
CDR3 protein: CASSFLGGTGGVKSGYTF
CDR3 DNA: TGTGCCAGCAGCTTTCTTGGAGGGACAGGGGGTGTCAAATCGGGCTACACCTTC

J gene: TRBJ2-1
clone size: NA
D gene: TRBD1
V gene: TRBV9
CDR3 protein: CASSETGTGVYEQFF
CDR3 DNA: TGTGCCAGCAGCGAGACCGGGACAGGGGTTTATGAGCAGTTCTTC

J gene: TRBJ2-3
clone size: few
D gene: TRBD2
V gene: TRBV5-1
CDR3 protein: CASSESGGTDTQYF
CDR3 DNA: TGCGCCAGCAGCGAAAGCGGGGGCACAGATACGCAGTATTTT

J gene: TRBJ2-7
clone size: few
D gene: NA
V gene: TRBV2
CDR3 protein: CASRDWRSYEQYF
CDR3 DNA: TGTGCCAGCCGGGACTGGAGATCCTACGAGCAGTACTTC

J gene: TRBJ1-1
clone size: NA
D gene: NA
V gene: TRBV6-1
CDR3 protein: CASSESPPPGAFF
CDR3 DNA: TGTGCCAGCAGTGAATCCCCTCCCCCGGGAGCTTTCTTT

J gene: TRBJ2-1
clone size: NA
D gene: NA
V gene: TRBV5-1
CDR3 protein: CASSASGEQFF
CDR3 DNA: TGCGCCAGCAGTGCCTCGGGTGAGCAGTTCTTC

J gene: TRBJ1-1
clone size: NA
D gene: TRBD1
V gene: TRBV2
CDR3 protein: CASLIGDRFVAEAFF
CDR3 DNA: TGTGCCAGCCTAATAGGGGACAGATTCGTTGCTGAAGCTTTCTTT

J gene: TRBJ2-7
clone size: few
D gene: NA
V gene: TRBV27
CDR3 protein: CASPPSKKKQYF
CDR3 DNA: TGTGCCAGCCCTCCGAGTAAGAAGAAGCAGTACTTC

J gene: TRBJ1-2
clone size: NA
D gene: NA
V gene: TRBV21-1
CDR3 protein: CAPRRGTVYGYTF
CDR3 DNA: TGTGCCCCGAGACGCGGCACCGTCTATGGCTACACCTTC

J gene: TRBJ2-1
clone size: few
D gene: TRBD1
V gene: TRBV5-4
CDR3 protein: CALEGQGSPNEQFF
CDR3 DNA: TGTGCCCTGGAGGGACAGGGCTCTCCCAATGAGCAGTTCTTC

J gene: TRBJ2-1
clone size: NA
D gene: NA
V gene: TRBV9
CDR3 protein: CASSPNFGEQFF
CDR3 DNA: TGTGCCAGCAGCCCTAATTTCGGTGAGCAGTTCTTC

J gene: TRBJ1-1
clone size: NA
D gene: NA
V gene: TRBV6-6
CDR3 protein: CASRQSEGNTEAFF
CDR3 DNA: TGTGCCAGCAGGCAGTCGGAGGGGAACACTGAAGCTTTCTTT

J gene: TRBJ2-1
clone size: NA
D gene: NA
V gene: TRBV19
CDR3 protein: CASRLGGPTYNEQFF
CDR3 DNA: TGTGCCAGTAGGCTTGGAGGGCCGACCTACAATGAGCAGTTCTTC

J gene: TRBJ1-2
clone size: few
D gene: NA
V gene: TRBV10-3
CDR3 protein: CAISTGRDSGYTF
CDR3 DNA: TGTGCCATCAGTACGGGCAGGGATAGTGGCTACACCTTC

J gene: TRBJ1-5
clone size: NA
D gene: NA
V gene: TRBV19
CDR3 protein: CASSEQGGEGNQPQHF
CDR3 DNA: TGTGCCAGTAGTGAACAGGGCGGTGAGGGCAATCAGCCCCAGCATTTT

J gene: TRBJ1-5
clone size: NA
D gene: NA
V gene: TRBV28
CDR3 protein: CASSLDSNQPQHF
CDR3 DNA: TGTGCCAGCAGTCTAGACAGCAATCAGCCCCAGCATTTT

J gene: TRBJ2-1
clone size: NA
D gene: NA
V gene: TRBV4-2
CDR3 protein: CASSPMDSPYNEQFF
CDR3 DNA: TGTGCCAGCAGCCCTATGGACAGTCCCTACAATGAGCAGTTCTTC

J gene: TRBJ1-6
clone size: NA
D gene: NA
V gene: TRBV5-1
CDR3 protein: CASSPWDDRTNSPLHF
CDR3 DNA: TGCGCCAGCAGCCCCTGGGACGACAGGACTAATTCACCCCTCCACTTT

J gene: TRBJ1-1
clone size: NA
D gene: NA
V gene: TRBV5-1
CDR3 protein: CASSSRLGEAFF
CDR3 DNA: TGCGCCAGCAGCTCAAGGCTCGGGGAAGCTTTCTTT

J gene: TRBJ2-3
clone size: NA
D gene: NA
V gene: TRBV30
CDR3 protein: CAWSPLADTQYF
CDR3 DNA: TGTGCCTGGAGTCCTCTAGCAGATACGCAGTATTTT

J gene: TRBJ2-1
clone size: NA
D gene: NA
V gene: TRBV6-6
CDR3 protein: CASSYSSNEQFF
CDR3 DNA: TGTGCCAGCAGTTACTCGTCTAATGAGCAGTTCTTC

J gene: TRBJ1-1
clone size: few
D gene: NA
V gene: TRBV6-5
CDR3 protein: CASTAPGGGTEAFF
CDR3 DNA: TGTGCCAGCACCGCCCCCGGGGGGGGCACTGAAGCTTTCTTT

J gene: TRBJ2-3
clone size: few
D gene: NA
V gene: TRBV9
CDR3 protein: CASSALSTDTQYF
CDR3 DNA: TGTGCCAGCAGCGCTTTAAGCACAGATACGCAGTATTTT

J gene: TRBJ2-5
clone size: NA
D gene: NA
V gene: TRBV6-5
CDR3 protein: CASDLGVETQYF
CDR3 DNA: TGTGCCAGCGATCTAGGGGTAGAGACCCAGTACTTC

J gene: TRBJ2-3
clone size: NA
D gene: TRBD2
V gene: TRBV19
CDR3 protein: CASSMMGEGLRTQYF
CDR3 DNA: TGTGCCAGTAGTATGATGGGGGAGGGCCTAAGGACGCAGTATTTT

J gene: TRBJ2-7
clone size: few
D gene: NA
V gene: TRBV14
CDR3 protein: CASSQGETGPYEQYF
CDR3 DNA: TGTGCCAGCAGCCAAGGAGAGACAGGCCCCTACGAGCAGTACTTC

J gene: TRBJ2-7
clone size: NA
D gene: NA
V gene: TRBV5-4
CDR3 protein: CASSLERANEQYF
CDR3 DNA: TGTGCCAGCAGCTTGGAGAGGGCCAACGAGCAGTACTTC

J gene: TRBJ1-1
clone size: NA
D gene: NA
V gene: TRBV19
CDR3 protein: CASSFLPGLNTEAFF
CDR3 DNA: TGTGCCAGTAGTTTTCTCCCGGGATTGAACACTGAAGCTTTCTTT

J gene: TRBJ2-2
clone size: NA
D gene: TRBD1
V gene: TRBV6-5
CDR3 protein: CASSYGQGWTGELFF
CDR3 DNA: TGTGCCAGCAGTTACGGACAGGGCTGGACCGGGGAGCTGTTTTTT

J gene: TRBJ1-1
clone size: few
D gene: NA
V gene: TRBV27
CDR3 protein: CASTSVNTEAFF
CDR3 DNA: TGTGCCAGCACCTCCGTGAACACTGAAGCTTTCTTT

J gene: TRBJ1-5
clone size: NA
D gene: NA
V gene: TRBV6-6
CDR3 protein: CASRPHREGDQPQHF
CDR3 DNA: TGTGCCAGCAGGCCTCACAGGGAAGGGGATCAGCCCCAGCATTTT

J gene: TRBJ1-4
clone size: few
D gene: TRBD1
V gene: TRBV29-1
CDR3 protein: CSVILQGDEEKLFF
CDR3 DNA: TGCAGCGTTATCTTACAGGGGGATGAGGAAAAACTGTTTTTT

J gene: TRBJ2-7
clone size: NA
D gene: TRBD2
V gene: TRBV27
CDR3 protein: CASSLSASGRPSVREQYF
CDR3 DNA: TGTGCCAGCAGTTTATCGGCTAGCGGGAGGCCCTCTGTTAGGGAGCAGTACTTC

J gene: TRBJ1-4
clone size: NA
D gene: NA
V gene: TRBV7-9
CDR3 protein: CASSFRGATNEKLFF
CDR3 DNA: TGTGCCAGCAGCTTTCGAGGTGCAACTAATGAAAAACTGTTTTTT

J gene: TRBJ2-7
clone size: few
D gene: TRBD1
V gene: TRBV29-1
CDR3 protein: CSVVTGTGSYEQYF
CDR3 DNA: TGCAGCGTAGTAACCGGGACAGGGTCCTACGAGCAGTACTTC

J gene: TRBJ1-4
clone size: few
D gene: TRBD1
V gene: TRBV18
CDR3 protein: CASSLTGEREKLFF
CDR3 DNA: TGTGCCAGCTCACTGACAGGGGAGCGGGAAAAACTGTTTTTT